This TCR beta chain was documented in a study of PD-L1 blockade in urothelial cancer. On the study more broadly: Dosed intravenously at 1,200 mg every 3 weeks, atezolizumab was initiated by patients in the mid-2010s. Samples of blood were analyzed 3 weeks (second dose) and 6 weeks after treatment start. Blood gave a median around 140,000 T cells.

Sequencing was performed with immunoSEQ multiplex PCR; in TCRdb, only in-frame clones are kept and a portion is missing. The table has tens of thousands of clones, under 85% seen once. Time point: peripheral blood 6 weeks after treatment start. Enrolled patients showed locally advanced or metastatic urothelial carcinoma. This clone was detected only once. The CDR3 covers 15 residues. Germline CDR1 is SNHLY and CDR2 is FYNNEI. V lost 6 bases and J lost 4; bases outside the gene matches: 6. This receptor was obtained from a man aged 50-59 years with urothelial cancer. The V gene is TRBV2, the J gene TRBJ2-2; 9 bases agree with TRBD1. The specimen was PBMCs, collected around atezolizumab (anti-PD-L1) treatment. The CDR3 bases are TGTGCCAGCAGGATACAGGGGGCAGGCACCGGGGAGCTGTTTTTT. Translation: CASRIQGAGTGELFF.